The T cell receptor (beta chain) described here comes from a study of PD-1 blockade in classical Hodgkin lymphoma. As for time point: cycle 4 day 1 (C4D1), after six to seven weeks of nivolumab. Patients all relapsed after autologous stem cell transplantation, and there was variation in brentuximab vedotin exposure. With respect to this clone: The antigen remains unidentified.

The protocol was immunoSEQ multiplex PCR, while the TCRdb copy is restricted to in-frame clones and leaves out a portion. The sample includes about 32,000 clones, over 75% of them seen just once. Trimming pared 1 base from V and 3 bases from J, leaving 13 bases between. CDR3 length equals 16 residues. The germline V gene has CDR1 MGHRA and CDR2 YSYEKL. General study findings and limits: Reports indicated that newly diagnosed patients had lower baseline TCR diversity than healthy donors did. Complete responders entered with baseline diversity on par with newly diagnosed patients, the results showed.

The rearrangement uses TRBV4-1 and TRBJ1-5, with D perhaps matching TRBD1 (6 bases). This TCR derives from a human donor with classical Hodgkin lymphoma. This material consisted of peripheral blood mononuclear cells (PBMCs), taken before the fourth cycle of nivolumab. The CDR3 coding sequence is TGCGCCAGCAGCCAAGGGTCAGGGGCTTCCAATCAGCCCCAGCATTTT. Its protein is CASSQGSGASNQPQHF.